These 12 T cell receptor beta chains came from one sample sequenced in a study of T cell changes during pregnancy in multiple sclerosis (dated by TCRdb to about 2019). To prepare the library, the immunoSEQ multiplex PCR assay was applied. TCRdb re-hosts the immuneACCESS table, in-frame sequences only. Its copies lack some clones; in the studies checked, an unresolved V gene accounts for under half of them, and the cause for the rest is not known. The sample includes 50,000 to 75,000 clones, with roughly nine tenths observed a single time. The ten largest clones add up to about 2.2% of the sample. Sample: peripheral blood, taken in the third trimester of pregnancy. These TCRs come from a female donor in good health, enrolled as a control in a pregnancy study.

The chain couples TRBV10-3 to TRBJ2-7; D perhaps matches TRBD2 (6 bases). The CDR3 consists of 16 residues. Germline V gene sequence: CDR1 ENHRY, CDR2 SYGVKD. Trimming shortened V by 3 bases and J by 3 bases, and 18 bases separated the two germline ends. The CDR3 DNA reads TGTGCCATCAGTGATCATTTGACGGGAGCAGACTACGAGCAGTACTTC. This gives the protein CAISDHLTGADYEQYF.

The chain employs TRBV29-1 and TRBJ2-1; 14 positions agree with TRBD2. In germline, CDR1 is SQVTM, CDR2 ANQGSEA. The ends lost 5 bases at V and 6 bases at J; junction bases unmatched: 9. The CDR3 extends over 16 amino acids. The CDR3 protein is CSVHRTSGRPGNEQFF. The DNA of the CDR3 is TGCAGCGTTCACAGGACTAGCGGGAGGCCAGGCAATGAGCAGTTCTTC.

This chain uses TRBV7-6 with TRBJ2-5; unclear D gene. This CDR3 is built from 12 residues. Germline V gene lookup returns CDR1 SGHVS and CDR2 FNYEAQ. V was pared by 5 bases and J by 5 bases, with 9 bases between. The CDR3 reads CASSPGVETQYF. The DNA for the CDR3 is TGTGCCAGCAGCCCAGGTGTGGAGACCCAGTACTTC.

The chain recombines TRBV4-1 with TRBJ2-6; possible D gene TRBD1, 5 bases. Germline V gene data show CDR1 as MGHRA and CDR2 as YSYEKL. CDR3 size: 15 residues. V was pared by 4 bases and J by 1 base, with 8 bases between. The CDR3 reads CASSRQGSGANVLTF. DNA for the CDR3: TGCGCCAGCAGCCGCCAGGGTTCTGGGGCCAACGTCCTGACTTTC.

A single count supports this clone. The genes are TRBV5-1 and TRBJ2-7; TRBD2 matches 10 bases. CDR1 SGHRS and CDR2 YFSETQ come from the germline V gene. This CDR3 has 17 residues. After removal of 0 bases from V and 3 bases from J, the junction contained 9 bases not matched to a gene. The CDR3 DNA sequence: TGCGCCAGCAGCTTGGCTAGCGGGGGCGTTCGAGACTACGAGCAGTACTTC. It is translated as CASSLASGGVRDYEQYF.

CDR3: CASSLAGTFYNEQFF. CDR3 coding DNA: TGTGCCAGCAGCTTAGCGGGGACATTTTACAATGAGCAGTTCTTC. The V call is TRBV7-9, the J call TRBJ2-1; tentatively, D is TRBD1 (6 bases). Trimming took off 0 bases at V and 4 bases at J, with 10 bases between the two ends. The CDR3 spans 15 residues. The V gene's germline CDR1 is SEHNR and CDR2 FQNEAQ (reference sequence).

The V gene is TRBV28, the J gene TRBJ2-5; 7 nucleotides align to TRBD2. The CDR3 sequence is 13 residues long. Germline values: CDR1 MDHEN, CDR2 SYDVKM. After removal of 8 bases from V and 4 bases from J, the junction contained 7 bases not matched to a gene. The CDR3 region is CASGRAFIETQYF. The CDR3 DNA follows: TGTGCCAGCGGGAGGGCCTTTATAGAGACCCAGTACTTC.

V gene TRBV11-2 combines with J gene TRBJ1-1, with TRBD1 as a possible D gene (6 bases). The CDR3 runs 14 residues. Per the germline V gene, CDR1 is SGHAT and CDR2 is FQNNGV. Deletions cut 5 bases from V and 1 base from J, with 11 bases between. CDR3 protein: CASSATGSNTEAFF. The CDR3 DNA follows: TGTGCCAGCAGCGCAACAGGGTCGAACACTGAAGCTTTCTTT.

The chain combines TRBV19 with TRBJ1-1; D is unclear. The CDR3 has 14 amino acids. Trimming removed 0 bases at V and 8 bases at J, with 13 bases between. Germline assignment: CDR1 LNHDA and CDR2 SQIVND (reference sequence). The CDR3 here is CASSIDPWSTEAFF. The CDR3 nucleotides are TGTGCCAGTAGTATAGATCCTTGGAGCACCGAAGCTTTCTTT.

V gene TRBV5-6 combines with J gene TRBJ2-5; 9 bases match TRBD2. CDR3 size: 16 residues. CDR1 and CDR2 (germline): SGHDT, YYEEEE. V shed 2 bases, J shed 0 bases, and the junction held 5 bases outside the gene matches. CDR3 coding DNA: TGTGCCAGCAGCTTCGGGACTAGCCTGTACCAAGAGACCCAGTACTTC. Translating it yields CASSFGTSLYQETQYF. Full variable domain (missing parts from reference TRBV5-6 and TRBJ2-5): DAGVTQSPTHLIKTRGQQVTLRCSPKSGHDTVSWYQQALGQGPQFIFQYYEEEERQRGNFPDRFSGHQFPNYSSELNVNALLLGDSALYLCASSFGTSLYQETQYFGPGTRLLVL.

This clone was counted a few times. The CDR3: CASSDTSGNTDTQYF. The CDR3 DNA reads as TGCGCCAGCAGTGATACTAGCGGAAACACAGATACGCAGTATTTT. This chain connects TRBV10-1 to TRBJ2-3; 8 positions match TRBD2. The CDR3 loop spans 15 amino acids. J gave up 2 bases and V 3 bases, and 4 bases lay outside the gene matches. CDR1 is WNHNN and CDR2 is SYGVQD in the germline V gene (reference sequence).

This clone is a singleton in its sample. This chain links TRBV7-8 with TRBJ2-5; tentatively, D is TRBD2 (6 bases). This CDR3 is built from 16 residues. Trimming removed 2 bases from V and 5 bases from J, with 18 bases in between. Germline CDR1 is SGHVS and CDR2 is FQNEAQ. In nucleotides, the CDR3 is TGTGCCAGCAGCTTACCTTCCAGCGGGCCAGGGGAGACCCAGTACTTC. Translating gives CASSLPSSGPGETQYF.